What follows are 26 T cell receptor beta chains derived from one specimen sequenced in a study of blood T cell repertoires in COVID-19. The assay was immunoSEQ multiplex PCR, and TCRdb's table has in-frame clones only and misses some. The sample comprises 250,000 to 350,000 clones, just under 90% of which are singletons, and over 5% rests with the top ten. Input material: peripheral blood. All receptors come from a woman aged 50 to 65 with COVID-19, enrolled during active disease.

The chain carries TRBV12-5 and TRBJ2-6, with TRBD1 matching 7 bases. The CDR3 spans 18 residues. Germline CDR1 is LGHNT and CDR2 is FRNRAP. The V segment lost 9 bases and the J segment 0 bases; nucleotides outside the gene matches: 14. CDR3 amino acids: CARISKGDSYSGANVLTF. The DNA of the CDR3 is TGTGCTAGGATATCAAAAGGGGACAGCTACTCTGGGGCCAACGTCCTGACTTTC. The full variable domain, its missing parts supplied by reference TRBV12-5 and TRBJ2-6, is DARVTQTPRHKVTEMGQEVTMRCQPILGHNTVFWYRQTMMQGLELLAYFRNRAPLDDSGMPKDRFSAEMPDATLATLKIQPSEPRDSAVYFCARISKGDSYSGANVLTFGAGSRLTVL.

CDR3 coding DNA: TGTGCCAGTAGTTTGGGAGTGGACACAGATACGCAGTATTTT. Translating it yields CASSLGVDTDTQYF. The rearrangement links TRBV19 to TRBJ2-3, with D tentatively TRBD2 (5 bases). The CDR3 spans 14 residues. V dropped 5 bases and J dropped 2 bases, with 11 bases sitting between them. Germline V gene sequence: CDR1 LNHDA, CDR2 SQIVND (reference sequence).

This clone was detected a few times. The CDR3 sequence: CATSDLRAGGYDEQFF. The CDR3 DNA reads as TGTGCCACCAGTGATTTGAGGGCGGGAGGGTACGATGAGCAGTTCTTC. The rearrangement links TRBV24-1 to TRBJ2-1, with 9 bases matching TRBD2. Germline V gene sequence: CDR1 KGHDR, CDR2 SFDVKD. Trimming at V came to 0 bases and at J to 8 bases, leaving 7 bases not matched to a gene. The CDR3 covers 16 residues.

This chain's CDR3 is CASILGTGGYRGLNTEAFF. CDR3 DNA sequence: TGTGCCAGCATCCTCGGGACAGGGGGCTATAGGGGTTTGAACACTGAAGCTTTCTTT. The chain has TRBV27 and TRBJ1-1; TRBD1 matches at 12 bases. Germline CDR1 MNHEY, CDR2 SMNVEV (reference sequence). The CDR3 is 19 amino acids. V shed 7 bases and J 0 bases; nucleotides not matched to a gene: 15.

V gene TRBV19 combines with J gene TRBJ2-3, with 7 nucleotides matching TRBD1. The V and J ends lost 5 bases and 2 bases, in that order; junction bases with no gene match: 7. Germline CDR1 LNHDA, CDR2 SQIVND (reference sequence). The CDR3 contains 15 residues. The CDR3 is CASSADRVATDTQYF. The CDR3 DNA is TGTGCCAGTAGTGCAGACAGGGTCGCCACAGATACGCAGTATTTT.

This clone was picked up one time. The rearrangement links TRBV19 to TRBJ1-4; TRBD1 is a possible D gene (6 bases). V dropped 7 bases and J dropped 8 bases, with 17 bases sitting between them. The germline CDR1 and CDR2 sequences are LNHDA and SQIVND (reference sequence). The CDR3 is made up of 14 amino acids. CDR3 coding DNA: TGTGCCAGTAACGACAGGCTAGTTGGCGAAAAACTGTTTTTT. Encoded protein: CASNDRLVGEKLFF.

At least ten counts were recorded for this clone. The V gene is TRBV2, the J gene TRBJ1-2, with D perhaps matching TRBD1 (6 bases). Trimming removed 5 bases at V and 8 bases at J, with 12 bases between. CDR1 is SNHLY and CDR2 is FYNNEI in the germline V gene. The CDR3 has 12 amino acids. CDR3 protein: CASSYLDRGYTF. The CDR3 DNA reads TGTGCCAGCAGTTATCTAGACAGGGGCTACACCTTC.

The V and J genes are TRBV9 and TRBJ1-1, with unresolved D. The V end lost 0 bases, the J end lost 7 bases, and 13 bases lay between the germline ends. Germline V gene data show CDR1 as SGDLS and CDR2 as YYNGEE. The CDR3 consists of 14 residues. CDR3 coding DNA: TGTGCCAGCAGCGTAGTCCCTACCGGAGGTGAAGCTTTCTTT. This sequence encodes CASSVVPTGGEAFF.

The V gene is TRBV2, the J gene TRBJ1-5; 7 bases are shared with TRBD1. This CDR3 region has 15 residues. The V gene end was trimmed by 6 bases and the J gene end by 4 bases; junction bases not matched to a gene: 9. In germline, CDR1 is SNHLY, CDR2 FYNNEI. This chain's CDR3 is CASRAGQVENQPQHF. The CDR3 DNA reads TGTGCCAGCAGGGCAGGACAGGTTGAAAATCAGCCCCAGCATTTT. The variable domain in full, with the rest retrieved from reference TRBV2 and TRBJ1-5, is EPEVTQTPSHQVTQMGQEVILRCVPISNHLYFYWYRQILGQKVEFLVSFYNNEISEKSEIFDDQFSVERPDGSNFTLKIRSTKLEDSAMYFCASRAGQVENQPQHFGDGTRLSIL.

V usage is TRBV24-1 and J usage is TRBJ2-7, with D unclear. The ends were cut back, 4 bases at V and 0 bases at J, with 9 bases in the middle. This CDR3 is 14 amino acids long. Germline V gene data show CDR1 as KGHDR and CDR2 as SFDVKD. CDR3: CATSDEKTSYEQYF. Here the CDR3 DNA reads TGTGCCACCAGTGACGAGAAAACCTCCTACGAGCAGTACTTC.

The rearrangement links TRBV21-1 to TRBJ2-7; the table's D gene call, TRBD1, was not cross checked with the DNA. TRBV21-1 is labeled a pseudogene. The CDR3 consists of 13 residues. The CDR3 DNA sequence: TGTGCCAGCCACAGCAGTCACCGCTACGAGCAGTACTTC. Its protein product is CASHSSHRYEQYF.

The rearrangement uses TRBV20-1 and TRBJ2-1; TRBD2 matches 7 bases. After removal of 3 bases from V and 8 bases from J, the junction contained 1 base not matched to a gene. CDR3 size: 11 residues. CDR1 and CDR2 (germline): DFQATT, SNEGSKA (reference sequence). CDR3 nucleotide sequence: TGCAGTGCTAGCCTAGCGGATGAGCAGTTCTTC. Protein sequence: CSASLADEQFF.

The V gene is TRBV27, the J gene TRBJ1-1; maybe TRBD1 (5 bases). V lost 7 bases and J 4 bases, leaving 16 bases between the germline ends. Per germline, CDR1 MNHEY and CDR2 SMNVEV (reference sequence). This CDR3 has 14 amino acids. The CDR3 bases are TGTGCCAGCACATCGTACGGGGGGGGCACTGAAGCTTTCTTT. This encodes CASTSYGGGTEAFF.

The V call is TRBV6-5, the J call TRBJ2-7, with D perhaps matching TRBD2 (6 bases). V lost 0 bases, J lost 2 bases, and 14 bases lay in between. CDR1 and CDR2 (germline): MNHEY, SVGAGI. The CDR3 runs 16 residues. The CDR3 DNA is TGTGCCAGCAGTTACTCCGCGGGGAGGCCGACCTACGAGCAGTACTTC. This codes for CASSYSAGRPTYEQYF.

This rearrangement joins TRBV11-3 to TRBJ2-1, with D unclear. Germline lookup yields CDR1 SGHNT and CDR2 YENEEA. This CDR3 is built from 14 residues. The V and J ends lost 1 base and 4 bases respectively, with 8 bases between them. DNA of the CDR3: TGTGCCAGCAGCTTAGTGGGCCCGTACAATGAGCAGTTCTTC. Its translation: CASSLVGPYNEQFF.

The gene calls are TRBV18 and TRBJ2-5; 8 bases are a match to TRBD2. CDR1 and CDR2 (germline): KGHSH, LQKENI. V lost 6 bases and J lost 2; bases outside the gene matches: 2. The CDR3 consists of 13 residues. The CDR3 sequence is CASSSGIQETQYF. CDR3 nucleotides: TGTGCCAGCTCTAGCGGGATTCAAGAGACCCAGTACTTC.

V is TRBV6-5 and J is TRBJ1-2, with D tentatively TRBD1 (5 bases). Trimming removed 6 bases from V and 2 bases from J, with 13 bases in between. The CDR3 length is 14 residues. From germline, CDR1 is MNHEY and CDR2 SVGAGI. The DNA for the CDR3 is TGTGCCAGCAGGGCCGCCGGGGGAAACTATGGCTACACCTTC. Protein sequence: CASRAAGGNYGYTF.

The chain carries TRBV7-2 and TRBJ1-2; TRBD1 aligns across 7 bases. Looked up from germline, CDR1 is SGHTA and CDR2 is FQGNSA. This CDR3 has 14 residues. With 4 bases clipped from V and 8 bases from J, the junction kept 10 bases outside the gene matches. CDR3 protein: CASSYRDSPKGYTF. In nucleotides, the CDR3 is TGTGCCAGCAGCTACCGGGACAGCCCCAAGGGCTACACCTTC.

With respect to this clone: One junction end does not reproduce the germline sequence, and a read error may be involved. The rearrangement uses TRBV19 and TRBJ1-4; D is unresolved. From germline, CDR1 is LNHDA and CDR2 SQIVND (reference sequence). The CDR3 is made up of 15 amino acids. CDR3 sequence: CASSIGRTTNEKLFF. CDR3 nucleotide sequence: TGTGCCAGTAGCATAGGCAGAACAACTAATGAAAAACTGTTTTTT.

CDR3 region: CATSDLGQGNQPQHF. CDR3 nucleotides: TGTGCCACCAGTGACCTCGGCCAGGGAAATCAGCCCCAGCATTTT. This chain uses TRBV24-1 with TRBJ1-5; possible D gene TRBD1, 5 bases. Trimming shortened V by 4 bases and J by 4 bases, and 13 bases separated the two germline ends. CDR1 KGHDR and CDR2 SFDVKD come from the germline V gene. The CDR3 covers 15 residues.

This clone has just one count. CDR3 nucleotides: TGTGCCTGGAGTAGGGTGACTAGCTCTATAAGCACAGATACGCAGTATTTT. It translates to CAWSRVTSSISTDTQYF. The chain employs TRBV30 and TRBJ2-3; 7 nucleotides line up with TRBD2. Germline assignment: CDR1 GTSNPN and CDR2 SVGIG (reference sequence). The CDR3 runs 17 residues. V trimming: 2 bases; J trimming: 0 bases; junction bases outside the gene matches: 11. Full variable domain (rest looked up from reference TRBV30 and TRBJ2-3): SQTIHQWPATLVQPVGSPLSLECTVEGTSNPNLYWYRQAAGRGLQLLFYSVGIGQISSEVPQNLSASRPQDRQFILSSKKLLLSDSGFYLCAWSRVTSSISTDTQYFGPGTRLTVL.

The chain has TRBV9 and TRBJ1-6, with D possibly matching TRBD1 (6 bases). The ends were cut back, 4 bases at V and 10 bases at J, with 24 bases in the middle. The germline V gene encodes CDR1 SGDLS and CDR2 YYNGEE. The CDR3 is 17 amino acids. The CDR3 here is CASSQGPRMGRGSPLHF. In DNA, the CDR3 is TGTGCCAGCAGCCAGGGGCCTCGGATGGGCAGGGGATCACCCCTCCACTTT.

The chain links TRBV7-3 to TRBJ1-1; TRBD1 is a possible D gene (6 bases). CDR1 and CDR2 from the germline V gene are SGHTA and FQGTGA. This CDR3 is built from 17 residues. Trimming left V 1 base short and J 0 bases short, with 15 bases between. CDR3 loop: CASSLKSPGTMNTEAFF. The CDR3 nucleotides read TGTGCCAGCAGCTTAAAATCCCCAGGGACAATGAACACTGAAGCTTTCTTT.

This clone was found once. The CDR3 spells CASSIGKDTEAFF. For the CDR3, the DNA is TGTGCCAGCAGTATCGGTAAAGATACTGAAGCTTTCTTT. The chain carries TRBV2 and TRBJ1-1; D is undetermined. CDR1 and CDR2 (germline): SNHLY, FYNNEI. Trimming cost V 5 bases and J 5 bases, with 12 bases left between them. The CDR3 runs 13 residues. Using reference TRBV2 and TRBJ1-1 for the parts outside the CDR3, the full variable domain is EPEVTQTPSHQVTQMGQEVILRCVPISNHLYFYWYRQILGQKVEFLVSFYNNEISEKSEIFDDQFSVERPDGSNFTLKIRSTKLEDSAMYFCASSIGKDTEAFFGQGTRLTVV.

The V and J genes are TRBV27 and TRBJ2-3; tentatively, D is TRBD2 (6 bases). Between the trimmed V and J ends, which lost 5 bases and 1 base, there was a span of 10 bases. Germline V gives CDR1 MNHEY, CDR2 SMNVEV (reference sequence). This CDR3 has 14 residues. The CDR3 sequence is CASSTGLRTDTQYF. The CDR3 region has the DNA TGTGCCAGCAGTACGGGACTTCGCACAGATACGCAGTATTTT.

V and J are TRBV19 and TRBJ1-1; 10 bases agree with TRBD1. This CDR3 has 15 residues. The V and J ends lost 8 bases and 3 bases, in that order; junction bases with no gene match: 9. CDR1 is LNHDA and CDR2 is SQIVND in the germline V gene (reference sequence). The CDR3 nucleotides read TGTGCCAGTCTACGTTCAGGGACAGGGGACACTGAAGCTTTCTTT. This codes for CASLRSGTGDTEAFF.